The 15 T cell receptor beta chains in this list originate from one sample, sequenced in a study of T-cell reconstitution after alpha-beta-depleted transplantation in children. Unique molecular identifiers were used to barcode this TCRbeta library. A single record per CDR3 protein comes from TCRdb applying MiXCR to the PCR reads. The sample yields around 600,000 distinct CDR3 sequences, under 12% seen once. The sample here was PBMCs from the stem cell graft donor, taken from the stem cell graft. The receptors come from a human donor who donated a stem cell graft to a child with acute myeloid leukemia.

The table lists this clonotype with a count of one. The CDR3 region is CASRRRSSGNTIYF. The CDR3 nucleotides read TGTGCCAGCAGAAGACGGAGCTCTGGAAACACCATATATTTT. The V gene is TRBV28, the J gene TRBJ1-3; no firm D call. The CDR3 has 14 amino acids. The germline V gene has CDR1 MDHEN and CDR2 SYDVKM. The V end lost 6 bases, the J end lost 0 bases, and 9 bases lay between the germline ends.

The genes are TRBV5-6 and TRBJ2-1, with 7 bases matching TRBD2. CDR1 is SGHDT and CDR2 is YYEEEE in the germline V gene. J was trimmed by 9 bases and V by 3 bases; bases with no gene match: 18. The CDR3 consists of 17 residues. The CDR3 DNA sequence: TGTGCCAGCAGCTCACAAGGGTCGGCTAGCGGAAGAGGTGAGCAGTTCTTC. Residues: CASSSQGSASGRGEQFF.

The rearrangement uses TRBV6-5 and TRBJ1-3; D remains ambiguous. The CDR3 sequence is 15 residues long. Germline CDR1 reads MNHEY; CDR2 reads SVGAGI. Trimming removed 5 bases at V and 0 bases at J, with 11 bases between. The CDR3 reads CASSPSGNSGNTIYF. The CDR3 region has the DNA TGTGCCAGCAGTCCCTCGGGTAACTCTGGAAACACCATATATTTT.

This clonotype was seen repeatedly, ten times or more. V gene TRBV29-1 combines with J gene TRBJ2-7; perhaps D is TRBD1 or TRBD2 (5 bases each). The V end was cut by 1 base, the J end by 5 bases, with 12 bases between. Germline CDR1 and CDR2: SQVTM and ANQGSEA. This CDR3 region has 13 residues. The CDR3: CSVEGDHPDEQYF. In DNA, the CDR3 is TGCAGCGTTGAAGGGGACCACCCCGACGAGCAGTACTTC.

This clonotype was picked up a small number of times. J is TRBJ2-7 and V is TRBV7-8, with 8 nucleotides matching TRBD1. The J segment lost 7 bases and the V segment lost 1 base, leaving 9 bases of the junction unmatched. Looked up from germline, CDR1 is SGHVS and CDR2 is FQNEAQ. The length of the CDR3 is 15 residues. The chain's CDR3 is CASSLVSGQGGEQYF. The CDR3 region has the DNA TGTGCCAGCAGCTTAGTGTCCGGACAGGGTGGAGAGCAGTACTTC. Full variable domain (remainder filled in from reference TRBV7-8 and TRBJ2-7): GAGVSQSPRYKVAKRGQDVALRCDPISGHVSLFWYQQALGQGPEFLTYFQNEAQLDKSGLPSDRFFAERPEGSVSTLKIQRTQQEDSAVYLCASSLVSGQGGEQYFGPGTRLTVT.

This clonotype was observed many times. This chain links TRBV5-1 with TRBJ1-2, with D possibly matching TRBD1 (6 bases). The CDR3 length is 13 residues. The germline V gene encodes CDR1 SGHRS and CDR2 YFSETQ. Deletions cut 1 base from V and 8 bases from J, with 12 bases between. The CDR3, as DNA: TGCGCCAGCAGCTTGCAAGAGGGGGAAGGCTACACCTTC. It yields the protein CASSLQEGEGYTF.

This clonotype was detected ten times or more. The CDR3 DNA reads as TGCAGTGCTAGGAGTAGCGAGAGCACAGATACGCAGTATTTT. Residues: CSARSSESTDTQYF. The chain combines TRBV20-1 with TRBJ2-3; possibly TRBD2 for D (5 bases). The V gene's germline CDR1 is DFQATT and CDR2 SNEGSKA (reference sequence). Trimming took 3 bases from V and 0 from J, leaving 10 bases between them. CDR3 length: 14 amino acids.

In its sample, this clonotype was seen a few times. V and J are TRBV5-1 and TRBJ2-1; 8 bases fit TRBD1. Losses at the gene ends were 1 base for V and 2 bases for J; bases not matched to a gene: 2. The V gene's germline CDR1 is SGHRS and CDR2 YFSETQ. CDR3 length equals 15 residues. Here the CDR3 reads CASSLTGQAYNEQFF. CDR3 coding DNA: TGCGCCAGCAGCTTGACGGGACAGGCCTACAATGAGCAGTTCTTC.

The rearrangement links TRBV3-1 to TRBJ2-3; maybe TRBD2 (5 bases). Germline V CDR1 and CDR2: LGHDT, YNNKEL (reference sequence). Trimming took off 8 bases at V and 2 bases at J, with 14 bases between the two ends. The CDR3 totals 14 residues. For the CDR3, the DNA is TGTGCCAGCGTCGGGGTCCCCTCCACAGATACGCAGTATTTT. Its translation: CASVGVPSTDTQYF.

This clonotype was picked up many times. J is TRBJ1-2 and V is TRBV12-3 or TRBV12-4; D is unclear. V lost 3 bases and J 4 bases, leaving 6 bases between the germline ends. The CDR3 runs 12 residues. In DNA form, the CDR3 reads TGTGCCAGCAGTTTTTGGGGCTATGGCTACACCTTC. As protein: CASSFWGYGYTF.

This chain joins TRBV5-1 and TRBJ2-1; D is possibly TRBD2 (5 bases). CDR1 and CDR2 (germline): SGHRS, YFSETQ. CDR3 length: 12 amino acids. Between the trimmed V and J ends, which lost 4 bases and 7 bases, there was a span of 9 bases. The CDR3 region has the DNA TGCGCCAGCAGCACGACGGGGAATGAGCAGTTCTTC. Translated, it gives CASSTTGNEQFF.

This clonotype was seen more than once but under ten times. The conserved phenylalanine or tryptophan is not found at the CDR3 terminus, so this likely reflects a read error. Because the CDR3's place on the DNA is in doubt, the DNA is left out and the CDR3 is given as listed by TCRdb. The V call is TRBV5-1, the J call TRBJ2-5; TRBD1, the table's D call, lacks a check against the DNA. The V gene's germline CDR1 is SGHRS and CDR2 YFSETQ. The CDR3 sequence runs 14 residues, both termini included. CDR3 sequence reads: CASSIGGRTGVQYL.

This rearrangement joins TRBV10-3 to TRBJ1-5; 11 bases map to TRBD1. Germline V gene data show CDR1 as ENHRY and CDR2 as SYGVKD. J lost 7 bases, V lost 3 bases, and 5 bases had no gene match. The CDR3 is 15 residues long. CDR3 sequence reads: CAISDGQGAFQPQHF. The CDR3 region has the DNA TGTGCCATCAGTGATGGACAGGGGGCATTCCAGCCCCAGCATTTT.

This rearrangement joins TRBV7-8 to TRBJ2-7; D possibly uses TRBD1 or TRBD2 (5 bases each). Germline V gives CDR1 SGHVS, CDR2 FQNEAQ. V lost 3 bases and J lost 2, with 11 bases in between. The CDR3 totals 14 residues. CDR3 protein: CASSFQRGTYEQYF. The CDR3 DNA reads TGTGCCAGCAGCTTCCAACGGGGCACCTACGAGCAGTACTTC.

The chain is built from TRBV7-9 and TRBJ1-2; 7 bases fit TRBD1. Germline trimming cut 3 bases from V and 8 bases from J; bases unmatched to any gene: 6. The V gene's germline CDR1 is SEHNR and CDR2 FQNEAQ (reference sequence). CDR3 size: 13 residues. CDR3 sequence (DNA): TGTGCCAGCAGCTTCGAGGGAGGGGGCGGCTACACCTTC. Amino acid sequence: CASSFEGGGGYTF.